These 22 T cell receptor beta chains originate from one sample sequenced in a study of Ad26.COV2.S vaccination and SARS-CoV-2 variants. TCRdb's table, derived via immunoSEQ multiplex PCR, lists solely in-frame clones and lacks some. This table has a few hundred thousand clones, around 90% appearing once. Described treatment: roughly 20 received Ad26.COV2.S at low or high dose, single or two shots; five or six received placebo; per-sample allocation not given. Repertoires come from day 63 after the first vaccine or placebo injection. The sequencing here drew on peripheral blood, taken in a trial of Ad26.COV2.S vaccine versus placebo. Receptors originate from a person aged 18-60 years who received the Ad26.COV2.S COVID-19 vaccine or a placebo.

The V and J genes are TRBV5-1 and TRBJ1-1; a possible D gene is TRBD1 (6 bases). V gave up 4 bases and J gave up 3 bases, with 10 bases separating them. CDR3 length: 13 residues. From germline, CDR1 is SGHRS and CDR2 YFSETQ. As DNA, the CDR3 is TGCGCCAGCAGCACCACAGGGTACACTGAAGCTTTCTTT. Translating gives CASSTTGYTEAFF.

The gene calls are TRBV4-1 and TRBJ1-1; tentatively, D is TRBD1 (5 bases). V lost 3 bases and J lost 5, with 13 bases in between. Germline V gene lookup returns CDR1 MGHRA and CDR2 YSYEKL. The CDR3 contains 14 residues. The CDR3 DNA follows: TGCGCCAGCAGCCAGGTCGGGGCGGCGACTGAAGCTTTCTTT. It yields the protein CASSQVGAATEAFF.

This clone was seen a handful of times. V is TRBV4-1 and J is TRBJ1-6, with D hard to call. This CDR3 region has 16 residues. The germline gives CDR1 MGHRA, CDR2 YSYEKL. The germline V and J ends were trimmed by 0 bases and 9 bases, with 15 bases remaining between them. CDR3 DNA sequence: TGCGCCAGCAGCCAAGATCCCATCTCCCGGGGTTCACCCCTCCACTTT. Protein: CASSQDPISRGSPLHF.

The sample holds a few counts of this clone. This chain joins TRBV3-1 (or the pseudogene TRBV3-2) and TRBJ1-6; no firm D call. The CDR3 spans 15 residues. V lost 1 base to trimming and J lost 4 bases, with 8 bases between them. The germline V gene encodes CDR1 LGHDT and CDR2 YNNKEL (reference sequence). CDR3 loop: CASSQGGGYNSPLHF. CDR3 DNA: TGTGCCAGCAGCCAAGGGGGAGGGTATAATTCACCCCTCCACTTT.

The chain links TRBV11-3 to TRBJ2-2; 8 bases align to TRBD1. Germline loops: CDR1 SGHNT, CDR2 YENEEA. With 5 bases clipped from V and 8 bases from J, the junction kept 10 bases outside the gene matches. The CDR3 runs to 15 residues. CDR3 sequence (DNA): TGTGCCAGCAGCACCAGGGACAGGCCAGAAGGGGAGCTGTTTTTT. It encodes CASSTRDRPEGELFF. Variable domain in full (rest from reference TRBV11-3 and TRBJ2-2): EAGVVQSPRYKIIEKKQPVAFWCNPISGHNTLYWYLQNLGQGPELLIRYENEEAVDDSQLPKDRFSAERLKGVDSTLKIQPAELGDSAVYLCASSTRDRPEGELFFGEGSRLTVL.

This chain links TRBV6-5 with TRBJ1-1; D ambiguous. The CDR3 extends over 14 amino acids. V lost 2 bases and J 4 bases, leaving 11 bases between the germline ends. Germline V CDR1 and CDR2: MNHEY, SVGAGI. The CDR3 protein is CASSYGVVGTEAFF. DNA of the CDR3: TGTGCCAGCAGTTACGGGGTGGTAGGCACTGAAGCTTTCTTT.

This rearrangement joins TRBV11-3 to TRBJ1-4; the D is unclear. Germline V gene lookup returns CDR1 SGHNT and CDR2 YENEEA. V lost 2 bases to trimming and J lost 7 bases, with 11 bases between them. This CDR3 contains 14 residues. CDR3 bases: TGTGCCAGCAGCTTAAAGAGACGGGGTGAAAAACTGTTTTTT. This encodes CASSLKRRGEKLFF.

This clone was seen more than once but under ten times. The chain employs TRBV3-1 (or the pseudogene TRBV3-2) and TRBJ2-2; D is unresolved. The germline gives CDR1 LGHDT, CDR2 YNNKEL (reference sequence). V gave up 2 bases and J gave up 6 bases, with 10 bases separating them. The CDR3 runs to 14 residues. CDR3 DNA: TGTGCCAGCAGCCAAACCCCCACCTCCGGGGAGCTGTTTTTT. It yields the protein CASSQTPTSGELFF.

The chain is built from TRBV29-1 and TRBJ2-5; D remains unclear. CDR1 and CDR2 from the germline V gene are SQVTM and ANQGSEA. V gave up 4 bases and J gave up 5 bases, with 17 bases separating them. The CDR3 extends over 14 amino acids. The CDR3 reads CSVVPVGLGETQYF. The CDR3 coding sequence is TGCAGCGTTGTTCCGGTCGGCTTGGGGGAGACCCAGTACTTC. Full variable domain (missing parts from reference TRBV29-1 and TRBJ2-5): SAVISQKPSRDICQRGTSLTIQCQVDSQVTMMFWYRQQPGQSLTLIATANQGSEATYESGFVIDKFPISRPNLTFSTLTVSNMSPEDSSIYLCSVVPVGLGETQYFGPGTRLLVL.

There are a few counts of this clone. The chain links TRBV27 to TRBJ2-7; no clear D. The CDR3 consists of 13 residues. V lost 2 bases and J lost 2, with 7 bases in between. Germline V lookup: CDR1 MNHEY, CDR2 SMNVEV (reference sequence). CDR3 DNA sequence: TGTGCCAGCAGTTTAAGGCCTGCCTACGAGCAGTACTTC. Its protein is CASSLRPAYEQYF.

The rearrangement joins TRBV5-4 to TRBJ2-1, with 8 bases lining up with TRBD1. The germline gives CDR1 SGHNT, CDR2 YYREEE (reference sequence). The V and J ends lost 4 bases and 8 bases, in that order; junction bases with no gene match: 8. CDR3 length: 14 residues. CDR3 loop: CASSTRQGIDEQFF. CDR3 nucleotide sequence: TGTGCCAGCAGCACCCGACAGGGGATTGATGAGCAGTTCTTC.

V and J are TRBV24-1 and TRBJ2-1; D ambiguous. This CDR3 is built from 11 residues. V was trimmed by 3 bases and J by 8 bases, leaving 4 bases between them. The germline V gene has CDR1 KGHDR and CDR2 SFDVKD. CDR3 sequence: CATSDTYEQFF. CDR3 coding DNA: TGTGCCACCAGTGATACCTATGAGCAGTTCTTC.

The V call is TRBV7-9, the J call TRBJ1-2, with 7 bases fitting TRBD1. With V trimmed by 5 bases and J by 8 bases, 11 bases remained unmatched. The CDR3 totals 14 residues. The germline V gene encodes CDR1 SEHNR and CDR2 FQNEAQ (reference sequence). DNA of the CDR3: TGTGCCAGCAGCCACCGACAGGGATTCGGCGGCTACACCTTC. Translated: CASSHRQGFGGYTF.

The rearrangement uses TRBV28 and TRBJ2-6; 7 bases map to TRBD1. The trim removed 0 bases at V and 3 bases at J, leaving 8 bases unmatched. The CDR3 runs to 18 residues. CDR1 MDHEN and CDR2 SYDVKM come from the germline V gene. This CDR3 is CASSLWTGLSGGANVLTF. The CDR3 DNA sequence: TGTGCCAGCAGTTTATGGACAGGGCTTTCCGGTGGGGCCAACGTCCTGACTTTC.

The chain uses TRBV5-4 and TRBJ2-7; D gene uncertain. The germline V gene has CDR1 SGHNT and CDR2 YYREEE (reference sequence). V was clipped by 4 bases and J by 5 bases, with 13 bases between them. The CDR3 consists of 13 residues. The CDR3 DNA follows: TGTGCCAGCAGCGACGGTTGGGCCCACGAGCAGTACTTC. Amino acids: CASSDGWAHEQYF.

DNA for the CDR3: TGTGCCAGCGGGGACAGCTCCAACACTGAAGCTTTCTTT. This sequence encodes CASGDSSNTEAFF. The rearrangement joins TRBV25-1 to TRBJ1-1, with TRBD1 matching over 7 bases. Germline values: CDR1 MGHDK, CDR2 SYGVNS. V dropped 8 bases and J dropped 2; count of bases not matched to a gene: 5. The CDR3 is made up of 13 amino acids. Using reference TRBV25-1 and TRBJ1-1 for the parts outside the CDR3, the full variable domain is EADIYQTPRYLVIGTGKKITLECSQTMGHDKMYWYQQDPGMELHLIHYSYGVNSTEKGDLSSESTVSRIRTEHFPLTLESARPSHTSQYLCASGDSSNTEAFFGQGTRLTVV.

The chain employs TRBV2 and TRBJ2-3; D is perhaps TRBD2 (5 bases). Germline V gene sequence: CDR1 SNHLY, CDR2 FYNNEI. The CDR3 runs 15 residues. Trimming removed 1 base from V and 2 bases from J, with 10 bases in between. For the CDR3, the DNA is TGTGCCAGCAGTGAAGAATTCGGGAACACAGATACGCAGTATTTT. It translates to CASSEEFGNTDTQYF.

CDR3 DNA: TGTGCCTGGAGTACCTTTTCCTACGAGCAGTACTTC. Translating it yields CAWSTFSYEQYF. This sequence joins TRBV30 and TRBJ2-7, with D unresolved. The CDR3 has 12 residues. The germline gives CDR1 GTSNPN, CDR2 SVGIG (reference sequence). The V and J ends lost 2 bases and 1 base respectively, with 6 bases between them.

The chain combines TRBV4-2 with TRBJ2-7; tentatively, D is TRBD1 or TRBD2 (5 bases each). This CDR3 is 13 amino acids long. CDR1 LGHNA and CDR2 YNFKEQ come from the germline V gene. V lost 0 bases to trimming and J lost 12 bases, with 15 bases between them. The CDR3 region has the DNA TGTGCCAGCAGCCAAGATCTTGGGGACCGCTCGTACTTC. Amino acid sequence: CASSQDLGDRSYF.

CDR3 sequence reads: CASRGGTGELFF. CDR3 nucleotides: TGTGCCAGCAGGGGGGGTACCGGGGAGCTGTTTTTT. The chain links TRBV3-1 (or the pseudogene TRBV3-2) to TRBJ2-2; D is possibly TRBD2 (6 bases). The CDR3 runs to 12 residues. Germline loops: CDR1 LGHDT, CDR2 YNNKEL (reference sequence). V dropped 6 bases and J dropped 5 bases, with 7 bases sitting between them.

This clone appeared a few times. The J gene is TRBJ2-7, the V gene TRBV6-5, with 7 positions matching TRBD2. V lost 6 bases, J lost 0 bases, and 8 bases stayed unmatched. CDR3 length equals 15 residues. Germline CDR1 is MNHEY and CDR2 is SVGAGI. Here the CDR3 DNA reads TGTGCCAGCAGCCACCGGGACTATTCCTCCTACGAGCAGTACTTC. Translation gives CASSHRDYSSYEQYF.

In the case of this clone: This sample includes further DNA sequences coding for the same CDR3. This sequence joins TRBV6-5 and TRBJ1-1; D is possibly TRBD1 (5 bases). The CDR3 consists of 13 residues. Germline CDR1 MNHEY, CDR2 SVGAGI. V was pared by 2 bases and J by 1 base, with 5 bases between. The CDR3 DNA follows: TGTGCCAGCAGTTACGGGGGGAACACTGAAGCTTTCTTT. Protein: CASSYGGNTEAFF.